This T cell receptor beta chain was found in a study of shared clonotypes between healthy human individuals. All the donors were Caucasian adults who lived in Nashville, Tennessee. Profiled with immunoSEQ multiplex PCR; TCRdb holds only in-frame clones, not every one. Seen here are about 1.1 million clones, 77% observed once, and the top ten hold roughly 0.82%. Germline values: CDR1 SGHRS, CDR2 YFSETQ. Between the trimmed V and J ends, which lost 0 bases and 3 bases, there was a span of 4 bases. This CDR3 comprises 13 residues. The chain couples TRBV5-1 to TRBJ2-1, with no clear D. The source of this sequence is a man younger than 35 in good health. Some clones in this sample may be carry-over from other donors' samples. The specimen was memory CD4+ T cells from PBMCs. Subset meaning: CD45RA-negative fraction. CDR3 residues: CASSLALYNEQFF. The CDR3 DNA sequence: TGCGCCAGCAGCTTGGCTCTCTACAATGAGCAGTTCTTC.